The next 6 T cell receptor beta chains were all read from a single sample in a study of neurological immune-mediated disorders. TCRdb itself ran the 5' RACE reads through MiXCR, one entry per CDR3 protein. In the table there are about 62,000 distinct CDR3 sequences, around 5.2% of which are singletons. Sequenced: PBMCs. The receptors were gathered from a woman in her forties or fifties with multiple sclerosis.

This clonotype was detected many times. The chain has TRBV7-3 and TRBJ1-1; D remains ambiguous. Trimming removed 2 bases at V and 1 base at J, with 8 bases between. Germline V gene sequence: CDR1 SGHTA, CDR2 FQGTGA. There are 14 residues in the CDR3. The CDR3 DNA is TGTGCCAGCAGCTTAGATGGCGGGAACACTGAAGCTTTCTTT. Its protein product is CASSLDGGNTEAFF.

This clonotype was found many times. The chain recombines TRBV7-8 with TRBJ1-6; D perhaps matches TRBD1 (5 bases). V was trimmed by 4 bases and J by 6 bases, leaving 16 bases between them. Germline CDR1 and CDR2: SGHVS and FQNEAQ. This CDR3 spans 16 amino acids. For the CDR3, the DNA is TGTGCCAGCAGCTCGACGGGGGGTGCGGGTAATTCACCCCTCCACTTT. As protein: CASSSTGGAGNSPLHF.

The chain joins TRBV19 to TRBJ1-1, with D perhaps matching TRBD1 (6 bases). The germline V and J ends were trimmed by 10 bases and 0 bases, with 15 bases remaining between them. CDR1 and CDR2 from the germline V gene are LNHDA and SQIVND (reference sequence). This CDR3 has 14 residues. For the CDR3, the DNA is TGTGCCACCAAAGAGACAGGATTGAACACTGAAGCTTTCTTT. This codes for CATKETGLNTEAFF.

This clonotype has at least ten counts. The gene calls are TRBV29-1 and TRBJ1-2, with D perhaps matching TRBD1 (5 bases). The CDR3 sequence is 15 residues long. With 4 bases removed from V and 7 bases from J, the gap between germline ends came to 22 bases. CDR1 is SQVTM, CDR2 ANQGSEA, per germline. CDR3 residues: CSVVQGAGRSGGYTF. CDR3 DNA sequence: TGCAGCGTTGTCCAAGGGGCAGGTCGTTCGGGTGGCTACACCTTC.

This clonotype was seen at least ten times. This chain links TRBV6-6 with TRBJ2-2; D is ambiguous. Trimming pared 6 bases from V and 1 base from J, leaving 6 bases between. The CDR3 consists of 13 residues. Germline V lookup: CDR1 MNHNY, CDR2 SVGAGI (reference sequence). Here the CDR3 reads CASRAGNTGELFF. DNA of the CDR3: TGTGCCAGCAGGGCAGGGAACACCGGGGAGCTGTTTTTT.

This clonotype appeared many times. This chain links TRBV20-1 with TRBJ1-2; a possible D gene is TRBD1 (5 bases). The CDR3 extends over 12 amino acids. Trimming shortened V by 0 bases and J by 7 bases, and 9 bases separated the two germline ends. Germline V lookup: CDR1 DFQATT, CDR2 SNEGSKA (reference sequence). The CDR3 coding sequence is TGCAGTGCTAGAGATGGGGCTGTTGGCTACACCTTC. Translating it yields CSARDGAVGYTF.